These 21 T cell receptor beta chains were sequenced from one sample in a study of T cell responses to AZD1222 COVID-19 vaccine (dated by TCRdb to the early 2020s). Library preparation was by the immunoSEQ multiplex PCR assay. TCRdb retrieved this table from immuneACCESS and kept in-frame rearrangements only. Not all clones are present; in checked studies, unresolved V genes account for under half, and no reason is known for the remainder. Counted in this sample were 66,000 or so clones; about 90% of them appeared once. The ten largest make up 15% to 20% of the sample. The sample's time point label, in plain terms: baseline before first vaccination. Material: peripheral blood, obtained on day 0 of AZD1222 vaccination. Every receptor here comes from an adult in good health.

This clone has only a few counts. The rearrangement uses TRBV15 and TRBJ2-7; perhaps TRBD1 as D (6 bases). CDR3 length equals 16 residues. Germline assignment: CDR1 LNHNV and CDR2 YYDKDF (reference sequence). Trimming took 0 bases from V and 3 from J, leaving 15 bases between them. This CDR3 reads CATSRDEFGQNYEQYF. The CDR3 DNA follows: TGTGCCACCAGCAGAGATGAGTTTGGACAGAACTACGAGCAGTACTTC.

The chain joins TRBV5-1 to TRBJ2-2; 14 nucleotides line up with TRBD2. Germline CDR1 reads SGHRS; CDR2 reads YFSETQ. The CDR3 is 20 residues long. With V trimmed by 0 bases and J by 0 bases, 7 bases remained unmatched. The CDR3 sequence: CASSLVPGLAGASNTGELFF. For the CDR3, the DNA is TGCGCCAGCAGCTTGGTCCCGGGACTAGCGGGGGCCTCGAACACCGGGGAGCTGTTTTTT.

This clone was counted between two and nine times. The chain employs TRBV7-3 and TRBJ1-2, with a tentative D call TRBD1 (6 bases). Trimming pared 2 bases from V and 8 bases from J, leaving 18 bases between. The CDR3 is made up of 15 amino acids. CDR1 SGHTA and CDR2 FQGTGA come from the germline V gene. As DNA, the CDR3 is TGTGCCAGCAGCTTAGGGGGCAGCTTCTCTGAGGGCTACACCTTC. Encoded protein: CASSLGGSFSEGYTF.

This chain uses TRBV15 with TRBJ1-2, with 7 bases lining up with TRBD1. This CDR3 region has 14 residues. Trimming cost V 4 bases and J 5 bases; bases outside gene matches: 7. The germline gives CDR1 LNHNV, CDR2 YYDKDF (reference sequence). Here the CDR3 reads CATSMNNRGYGYTF. Here the CDR3 DNA reads TGTGCCACCAGCATGAATAACAGGGGATATGGCTACACCTTC.

The V gene is TRBV2, the J gene TRBJ1-2; D gene unclear. V lost 8 bases and J lost 4, with 14 bases in between. Germline lookup yields CDR1 SNHLY and CDR2 FYNNEI. This CDR3 is built from 13 residues. CDR3: CASHLSEGYGYTF. In DNA, the CDR3 is TGTGCCAGCCACCTTTCCGAGGGCTATGGCTACACCTTC.

In its sample, this clone was seen once. This chain connects TRBV5-4 to TRBJ2-7, with 7 bases identical to TRBD1. The CDR3 covers 13 residues. After removal of 4 bases from V and 2 bases from J, the junction contained 3 bases not matched to a gene. Germline V gene data show CDR1 as SGHNT and CDR2 as YYREEE (reference sequence). The CDR3 is CASSRTGTYEQYF. The CDR3 bases are TGTGCCAGCAGCCGGACAGGTACCTACGAGCAGTACTTC. Complete variable domain (other parts from reference TRBV5-4 and TRBJ2-7): ETGVTQSPTHLIKTRGQQVTLRCSSQSGHNTVSWYQQALGQGPQFIFQYYREEENGRGNFPPRFSGLQFPNYSSELNVNALELDDSALYLCASSRTGTYEQYFGPGTRLTVT.

This rearrangement joins TRBV6-1 to TRBJ2-1; possibly TRBD2 for D (7 bases). CDR1 and CDR2 (germline): MNHNS, SASEGT. The CDR3 consists of 16 residues. The ends were cut back, 4 bases at V and 2 bases at J, with 15 bases in the middle. CDR3 bases: TGTGCCAGCAGTGGTAGAGGGGGGAGGGCCTACAATGAGCAGTTCTTC. Its translation: CASSGRGGRAYNEQFF.

This rearrangement joins TRBV6-5 to TRBJ1-2, with D unresolved. This CDR3 is built from 13 residues. V lost 5 bases and J lost 0, with 7 bases in between. Germline CDR1 MNHEY, CDR2 SVGAGI. CDR3 sequence reads: CASSMGSNYGYTF. In DNA, the CDR3 is TGTGCCAGCAGTATGGGATCTAACTATGGCTACACCTTC.

The V and J genes are TRBV28 and TRBJ2-3; 7 positions agree with TRBD2. Per the germline V gene, CDR1 is MDHEN and CDR2 is SYDVKM. The CDR3 is 16 residues long. Trimming took 3 bases from V and 1 from J; bases not matched to a gene: 7. In nucleotides, the CDR3 is TGTGCCAGCAGTTTCCCCCCGGGGAGGGGCACAGATACGCAGTATTTT. It codes for CASSFPPGRGTDTQYF.

The rearrangement joins TRBV6-5 to TRBJ1-3; D gene unclear. Germline V gives CDR1 MNHEY, CDR2 SVGAGI. The ends were cut back, 2 bases at V and 4 bases at J, with 9 bases in the middle. This CDR3 has 14 residues. CDR3 amino acids: CASSYATGGNTIYF. DNA of the CDR3: TGTGCCAGCAGTTACGCCACCGGCGGAAACACCATATATTTT.

The chain employs TRBV28 and TRBJ2-5; the match to TRBD1 covers 9 bases. Germline V gives CDR1 MDHEN, CDR2 SYDVKM. The CDR3 is 13 residues long. J lost 5 bases, V lost 6 bases, and 4 bases had no gene match. CDR3 amino acids: CASRRTGVETQYF. As DNA, the CDR3 is TGTGCCAGCAGGAGGACAGGGGTGGAGACCCAGTACTTC.

The rearrangement uses TRBV11-2 and TRBJ2-7, with 10 positions matching TRBD1. The CDR3 loop spans 16 amino acids. V lost 3 bases and J lost 2; bases outside the gene matches: 7. Germline V lookup: CDR1 SGHAT, CDR2 FQNNGV. The CDR3 DNA sequence: TGTGCCAGCAGCTTTCGACCGGGACAGGGGACCTACGAGCAGTACTTC. This encodes CASSFRPGQGTYEQYF.

This clone was found a few times. This chain joins TRBV7-9 and TRBJ1-3; D remains unclear. CDR1 and CDR2 (germline): SEHNR, FQNEAQ (reference sequence). The CDR3 extends over 13 amino acids. V lost 8 bases and J 0 bases, leaving 8 bases between the germline ends. CDR3 sequence (DNA): TGTGCCAGCCGTGAATCCTCTGGAAACACCATATATTTT. It specifies CASRESSGNTIYF.

The rearrangement joins TRBV5-1 to TRBJ2-3; D unclear. V was pared by 0 bases and J by 5 bases, with 7 bases between. The CDR3 extends over 13 amino acids. Germline V gives CDR1 SGHRS, CDR2 YFSETQ. The CDR3 nucleotides read TGCGCCAGCAGCTTGGAATCGGGAGATACGCAGTATTTT. Protein sequence: CASSLESGDTQYF.

V usage is TRBV19 and J usage is TRBJ2-3; 10 bases map to TRBD2. Looked up from germline, CDR1 is LNHDA and CDR2 is SQIVND (reference sequence). The V segment lost 3 bases and the J segment 6 bases; nucleotides outside the gene matches: 15. There are 18 residues in the CDR3. CDR3 DNA: TGTGCCAGTAGTATTCGAAAAGGACTAGCGGCTCATGTCGATACGCAGTATTTT. It is translated as CASSIRKGLAAHVDTQYF.

This clone was counted a few times. The chain employs TRBV15 and TRBJ1-5, with D possibly matching TRBD1 (5 bases). The CDR3 spans 15 residues. In germline, CDR1 is LNHNV, CDR2 YYDKDF (reference sequence). V was trimmed by 2 bases and J by 5 bases, leaving 13 bases between them. The CDR3 loop reads CATSRSATADQPQHF. As DNA, the CDR3 is TGTGCCACCAGCAGATCCGCGACAGCCGATCAGCCCCAGCATTTT.

In its sample, this clone was seen once. J is TRBJ2-1 and V is TRBV7-9; 7 nucleotides align to TRBD1. V was clipped by 2 bases and J by 9 bases; unmatched bases: 4. The germline V gene has CDR1 SEHNR and CDR2 FQNEAQ (reference sequence). The CDR3 is 13 residues long. This CDR3 reads CASSLIRDSEQFF. CDR3 DNA sequence: TGTGCCAGCAGCTTAATTAGGGACAGTGAGCAGTTCTTC.

The genes are TRBV4-1 and TRBJ2-1; 10 bases fit TRBD2. After removal of 0 bases from V and 7 bases from J, the junction contained 9 bases not matched to a gene. Germline CDR1 is MGHRA and CDR2 is YSYEKL. The CDR3 consists of 17 residues. The CDR3, as DNA: TGCGCCAGCAGCCAAGACGAGCGGGAGGGCCCGGGGAATGAGCAGTTCTTC. Residues: CASSQDEREGPGNEQFF.

This chain connects TRBV10-3 to TRBJ2-7; D is undetermined. Trimming stripped 4 bases from V and 0 bases from J, with 7 bases between. The CDR3 is 13 amino acids. Germline values: CDR1 ENHRY, CDR2 SYGVKD. The CDR3 spells CAISVPGSYEQYF. DNA of the CDR3: TGTGCCATCAGTGTCCCAGGCTCCTACGAGCAGTACTTC.

This clone was counted a few times. The chain employs TRBV6-5 and TRBJ2-7; the D is unclear. V was shortened by 5 bases and J by 5 bases, with 16 bases between the two germline ends. The CDR3 runs 14 residues. Germline loops: CDR1 MNHEY, CDR2 SVGAGI. The CDR3 nucleotides read TGTGCCAGCAGTCCCGGACCTGGTGTGGACGAGCAGTACTTC. Translated: CASSPGPGVDEQYF.

V and J are TRBV15 and TRBJ1-4; D unresolved. CDR3 size: 15 residues. From germline, CDR1 is LNHNV and CDR2 YYDKDF (reference sequence). V was shortened by 0 bases and J by 4 bases, with 9 bases between the two germline ends. Here the CDR3 DNA reads TGTGCCACCAGCAGAGAGGAACAGAATAATGAAAAACTGTTTTTT. Translation gives CATSREEQNNEKLFF.